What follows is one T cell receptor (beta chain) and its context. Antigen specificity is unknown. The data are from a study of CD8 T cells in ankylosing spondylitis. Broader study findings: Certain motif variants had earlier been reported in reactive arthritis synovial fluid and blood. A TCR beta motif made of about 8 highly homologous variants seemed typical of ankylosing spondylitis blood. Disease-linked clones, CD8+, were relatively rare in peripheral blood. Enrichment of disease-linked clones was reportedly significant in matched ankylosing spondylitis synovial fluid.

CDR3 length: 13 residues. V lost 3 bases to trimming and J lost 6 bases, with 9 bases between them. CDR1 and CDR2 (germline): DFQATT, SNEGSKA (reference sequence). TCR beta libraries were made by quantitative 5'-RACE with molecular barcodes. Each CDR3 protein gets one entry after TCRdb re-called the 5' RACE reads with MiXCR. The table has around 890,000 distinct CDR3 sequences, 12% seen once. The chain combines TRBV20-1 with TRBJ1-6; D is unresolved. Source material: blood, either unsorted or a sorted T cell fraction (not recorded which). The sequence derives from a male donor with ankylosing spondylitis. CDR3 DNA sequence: TGCAGTGCTAGCGTTACAGTTAATTCACCCCTCCACTTT. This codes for CSASVTVNSPLHF.